This TCR beta chain was obtained from a study of blood T cell repertoires in COVID-19. Study summary: Samples of COVID-19 (acute and convalescent) were obtained from the United States, Italy and Spain. Nucleic acid was either cDNA or gDNA, and it came from T cells, B-cell-depleted T cells, or PBMCs.

Authors' processing steps: Reference gene primer amplification in the assay estimated nucleated cell counts. Method: immunoSEQ multiplex PCR; TCRdb's copy keeps in-frame clones and lacks some. Clonal size and the V and J genes are those of that table, whereas D and trimming came from the DNA. Here the sample spans roughly 270,000 clones, approximately 85% being singletons. This CDR3 region has 16 residues. Germline CDR1 and CDR2: LNHDA and SQIVND (reference sequence). V shed 5 bases, J shed 0 bases, and the junction held 7 bases outside the gene matches. This TCR came from a man between 18 and 29 years old with active or convalescent COVID-19. The sequenced sample was peripheral blood. The V call is TRBV19, the J call TRBJ2-1; 7 bases are shared with TRBD1. CDR3 loop: CASSAGTVSSYNEQFF. DNA of the CDR3: TGTGCCAGTAGTGCCGGGACAGTGAGCTCCTACAATGAGCAGTTCTTC.